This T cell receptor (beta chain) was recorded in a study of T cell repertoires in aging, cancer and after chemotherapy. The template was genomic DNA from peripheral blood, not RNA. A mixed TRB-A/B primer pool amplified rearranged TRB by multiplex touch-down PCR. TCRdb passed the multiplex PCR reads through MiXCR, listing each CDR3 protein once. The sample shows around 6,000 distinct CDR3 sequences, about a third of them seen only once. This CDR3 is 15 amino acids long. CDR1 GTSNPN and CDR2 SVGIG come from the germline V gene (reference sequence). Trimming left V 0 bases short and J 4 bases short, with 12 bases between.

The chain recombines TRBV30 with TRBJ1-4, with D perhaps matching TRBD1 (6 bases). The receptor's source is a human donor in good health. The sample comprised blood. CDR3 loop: CAWSVGQLNNEKLFF. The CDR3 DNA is TGTGCCTGGAGTGTCGGACAGCTCAATAATGAAAAACTGTTTTTT.